This entry concerns a single TCR beta chain. This clone was seen just once. The specificity of this receptor is unknown. The record has no base qualities; no much larger clone is one base away. This record comes from a study of cytotoxic CD8 clonotypes in ibrutinib-treated CLL (dated by TCRdb to the early 2020s). A note on the overall study: In this cohort, approximately 15 patients were treatment-naive and approximately twelve were relapsed/refractory, while 17 to 18 had unmutated IGHV. Longitudinal samples were available for 26 of the 86 trial participants. On average, each sample yielded hundreds of thousands of productive templates and under 95,000 productive rearrangements. Every remission and progressive disease sample was obtained while ibrutinib was still being received by the patients. The response samples were drawn at a median of approximately 11 months into treatment, with a range of roughly 6 to 40 months. Cryopreserved peripheral blood mononuclear cells were obtained before treatment, at response, and at either sustained remission or disease progression. Responses were partial in around 25 patients and complete in 2; after median around 68 months follow-up, about 14 stayed in remission and about twelve progressed.

Each clonotype received, on average, approximately 9.9x coverage in deep resolution sequencing performed on a MiSeq, where the target depth lay between 1 in 1 million and 1 in 200,000 T cells. TCR beta libraries were generated with the immunoSEQ hsTCRB Kit. Per the original workflow: The data were analyzed with ImmunoSEQ Analyzer and ImmunoSEQ Data Assistant, and V, D and J gene assignments followed IMGT definitions. Clonality, with values ranging from 0 to 1, was calculated as one minus the normalized Shannon entropy of productive rearrangement frequencies. Only overrepresented clonotypes making up at least 0.05% of each patient's repertoire were included in the public clonotype analysis. Repertoires from around 13 age-matched healthy donors in immuneACCESS were used as clonality controls. Here the immuneACCESS table is served through TCRdb, limited to in-frame sequences with V and J called. Missing clones are a known gap in these copies; in checked studies unresolved V genes cover under half, and the rest lacks a known reason. V and J calls and clone size are as listed in that table; D and trimming were resolved from the DNA. The sample data list roughly 250,000 clones, and roughly 70% of these were observed just once. In total, the top ten clones hold 15% to 17% of the sample.

The time point tag for this specimen amounts to: approximately 25 months on ibrutinib. For TCR beta library preparation, 2 to 2.5 micrograms of genomic DNA were isolated from cryopreserved PBMCs. High-throughput TCR beta sequencing was performed on longitudinal blood samples from CLL patients receiving ibrutinib monotherapy. The patients were enrolled in a single-center, open-label phase 2 trial of ibrutinib monotherapy. Here is what the overall study found, with its caveats: Clonality rose at ibrutinib response, remained stable during sustained remission, and dropped back toward baseline at progression. Public clonotypes were rare and either contracted or stayed stable during treatment, and the rise in clonality at ibrutinib response reflected the expansion of private clonotypes. Sampling times were not matched between patients in sustained remission and patients whose disease was progressing, and lymph node repertoires were not examined. At baseline, clonality was higher than in age-matched healthy donors and showed a strong correlation with circulating CD8+ T-cell counts.

This material consisted of PBMCs, taken after 24 months of ibrutinib treatment. The source of this sequence is a human donor with chronic lymphocytic leukemia.

The CDR3 protein: CASSLDPTGRNEQFF. The DNA sequence reads TGTGCCAGCAGTTTGGACCCGACGGGACGAAATGAGCAGTTCTTC. The receptor chain draws on TRBV27 and TRBJ2-1; the D segment may tentatively be TRBD1 or TRBD2, each giving 5 matched bases. The V end loses 3 bases and the J end loses 7 bases, and a stretch of 16 bases separates them. The germline V gene (reference sequence) gives CDR1 as MNHEY and CDR2 as SMNVEV. Reading from cysteine to phenylalanine, the CDR3 counts 15 amino acids. The retained sequence is limited to the CDR3, 45 bases, with the frame set at the first base.